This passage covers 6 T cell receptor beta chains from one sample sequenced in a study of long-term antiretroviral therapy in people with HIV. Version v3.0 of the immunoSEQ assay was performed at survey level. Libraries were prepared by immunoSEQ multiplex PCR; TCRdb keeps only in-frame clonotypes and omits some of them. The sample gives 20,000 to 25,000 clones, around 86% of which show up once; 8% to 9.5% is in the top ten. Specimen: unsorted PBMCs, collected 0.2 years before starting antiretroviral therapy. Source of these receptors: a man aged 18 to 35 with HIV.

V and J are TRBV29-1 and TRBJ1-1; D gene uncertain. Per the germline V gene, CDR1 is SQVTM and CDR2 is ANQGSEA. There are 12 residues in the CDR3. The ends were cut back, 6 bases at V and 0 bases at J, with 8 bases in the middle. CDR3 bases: TGCAGCGTATCTGGGTTGAACACTGAAGCTTTCTTT. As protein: CSVSGLNTEAFF.

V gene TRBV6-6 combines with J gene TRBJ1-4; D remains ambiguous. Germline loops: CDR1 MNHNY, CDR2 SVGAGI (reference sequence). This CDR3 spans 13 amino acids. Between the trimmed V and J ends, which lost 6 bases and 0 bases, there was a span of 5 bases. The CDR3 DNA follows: TGTGCCAGCAGGGTGACAACTAATGAAAAACTGTTTTTT. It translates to CASRVTTNEKLFF.

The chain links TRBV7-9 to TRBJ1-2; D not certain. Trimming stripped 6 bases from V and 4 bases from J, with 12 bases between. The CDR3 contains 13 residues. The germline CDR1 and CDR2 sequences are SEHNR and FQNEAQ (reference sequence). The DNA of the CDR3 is TGTGCCAGCAGGCCGAGGGAGTTCTATGGCTACACCTTC. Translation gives CASRPREFYGYTF. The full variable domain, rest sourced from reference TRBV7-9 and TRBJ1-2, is DTGVSQNPRHKITKRGQNVTFRCDPISEHNRLYWYRQTLGQGPEFLTYFQNEAQLEKSRLLSDRFSAERPKGSFSTLEIQRTEQGDSAMYLCASRPREFYGYTFGSGTRLTVV.

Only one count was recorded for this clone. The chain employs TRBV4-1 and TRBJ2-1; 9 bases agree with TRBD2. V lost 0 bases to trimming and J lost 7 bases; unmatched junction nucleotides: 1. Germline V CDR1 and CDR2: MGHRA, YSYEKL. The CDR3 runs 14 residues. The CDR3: CASSQDTSGNEQFF. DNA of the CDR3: TGCGCCAGCAGCCAAGATACTAGCGGGAATGAGCAGTTCTTC.

The CDR3 DNA is TGTGCCAGCAGTGAAGCGGGGGCTAGCGGGGGTTACCAAGAGACCCAGTACTTC. Encoded protein: CASSEAGASGGYQETQYF. The chain carries TRBV6-1 and TRBJ2-5, with 10 bases that match TRBD2. Germline V CDR1 and CDR2: MNHNS, SASEGT. This CDR3 region has 18 residues. V was pared by 0 bases and J by 0 bases, with 7 bases of the junction left unmatched.

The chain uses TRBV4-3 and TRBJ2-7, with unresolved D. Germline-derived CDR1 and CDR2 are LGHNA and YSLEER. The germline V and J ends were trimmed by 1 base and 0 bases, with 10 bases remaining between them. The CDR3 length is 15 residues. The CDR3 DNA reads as TGCGCCAGCAGCCAAGGTAGTCAGAGCTCCTACGAGCAGTACTTC. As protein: CASSQGSQSSYEQYF.